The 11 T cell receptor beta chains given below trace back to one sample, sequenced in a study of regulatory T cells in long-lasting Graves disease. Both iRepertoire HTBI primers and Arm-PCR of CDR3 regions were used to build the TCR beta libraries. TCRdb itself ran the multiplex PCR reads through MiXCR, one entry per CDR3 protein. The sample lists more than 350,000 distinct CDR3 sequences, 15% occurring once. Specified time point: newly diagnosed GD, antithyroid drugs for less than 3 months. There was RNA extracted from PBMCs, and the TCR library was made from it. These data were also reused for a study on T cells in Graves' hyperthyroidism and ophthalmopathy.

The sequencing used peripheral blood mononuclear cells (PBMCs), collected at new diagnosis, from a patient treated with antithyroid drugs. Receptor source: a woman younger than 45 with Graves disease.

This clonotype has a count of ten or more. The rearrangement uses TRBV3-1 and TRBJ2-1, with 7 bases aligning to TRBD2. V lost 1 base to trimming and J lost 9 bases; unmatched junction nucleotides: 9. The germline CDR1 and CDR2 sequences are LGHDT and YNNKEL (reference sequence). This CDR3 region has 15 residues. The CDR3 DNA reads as TGTGCCAGCAGCCAAGGACGACTAGCTACGGTTGAGCAGTTCTTC. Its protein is CASSQGRLATVEQFF.

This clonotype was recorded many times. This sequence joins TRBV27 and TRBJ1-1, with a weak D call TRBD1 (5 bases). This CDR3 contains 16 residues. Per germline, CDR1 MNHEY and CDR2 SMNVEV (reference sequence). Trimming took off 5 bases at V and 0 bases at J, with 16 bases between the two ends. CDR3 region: CASSVDSQLMNTEAFF. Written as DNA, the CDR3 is TGTGCCAGCAGTGTAGACAGTCAACTTATGAACACTGAAGCTTTCTTT.

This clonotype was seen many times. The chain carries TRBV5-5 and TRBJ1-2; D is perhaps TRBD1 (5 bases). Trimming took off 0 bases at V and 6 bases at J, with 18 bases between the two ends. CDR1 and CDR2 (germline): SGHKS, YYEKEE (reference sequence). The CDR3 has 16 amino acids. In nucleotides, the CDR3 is TGTGCCAGCAGCTTGGATCTTTTGGGGACGCAGGATGGCTACACCTTC. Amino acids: CASSLDLLGTQDGYTF.

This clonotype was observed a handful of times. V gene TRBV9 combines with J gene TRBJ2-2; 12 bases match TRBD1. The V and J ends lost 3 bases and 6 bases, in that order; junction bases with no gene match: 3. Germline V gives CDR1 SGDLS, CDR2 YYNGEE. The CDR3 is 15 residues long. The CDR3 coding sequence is TGTGCCAGCAGCGGGGACAGGGGGCGTGCCGGGGAGCTGTTTTTT. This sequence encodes CASSGDRGRAGELFF.

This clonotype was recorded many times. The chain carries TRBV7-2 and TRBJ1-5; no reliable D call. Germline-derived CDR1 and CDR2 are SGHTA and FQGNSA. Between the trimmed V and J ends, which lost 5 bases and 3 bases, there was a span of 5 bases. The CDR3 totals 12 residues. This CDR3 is CASSVNNQPQHF. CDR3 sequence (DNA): TGTGCCAGCAGCGTAAACAATCAGCCCCAGCATTTT.

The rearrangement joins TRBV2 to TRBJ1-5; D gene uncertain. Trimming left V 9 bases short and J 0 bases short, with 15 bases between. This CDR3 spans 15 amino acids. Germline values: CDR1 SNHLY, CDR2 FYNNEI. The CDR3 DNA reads TGTGCCAGTCGCCGCGTGGGCACTAGCAATCAGCCCCAGCATTTT. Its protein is CASRRVGTSNQPQHF. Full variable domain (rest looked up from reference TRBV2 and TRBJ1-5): EPEVTQTPSHQVTQMGQEVILRCVPISNHLYFYWYRQILGQKVEFLVSFYNNEISEKSEIFDDQFSVERPDGSNFTLKIRSTKLEDSAMYFCASRRVGTSNQPQHFGDGTRLSIL.

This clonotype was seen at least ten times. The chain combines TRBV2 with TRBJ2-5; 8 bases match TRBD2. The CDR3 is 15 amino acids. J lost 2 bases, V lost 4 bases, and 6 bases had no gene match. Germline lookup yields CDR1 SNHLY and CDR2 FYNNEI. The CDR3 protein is CASSGRLAFQETQYF. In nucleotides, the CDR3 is TGTGCCAGCAGTGGTCGACTAGCGTTTCAAGAGACCCAGTACTTC.

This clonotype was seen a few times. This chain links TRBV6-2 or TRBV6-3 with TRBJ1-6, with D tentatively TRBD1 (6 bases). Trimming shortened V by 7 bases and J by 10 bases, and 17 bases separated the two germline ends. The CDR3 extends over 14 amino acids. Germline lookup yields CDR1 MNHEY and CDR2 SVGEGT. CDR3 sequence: CASMKQGPSSPLHF. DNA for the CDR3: TGTGCCAGCATGAAACAGGGTCCATCCTCACCCCTCCACTTT.

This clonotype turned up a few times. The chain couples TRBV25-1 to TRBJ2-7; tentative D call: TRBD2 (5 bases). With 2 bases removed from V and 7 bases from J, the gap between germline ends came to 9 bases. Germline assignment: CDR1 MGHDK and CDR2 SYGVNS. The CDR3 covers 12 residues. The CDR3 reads CASSEMSGEQYF. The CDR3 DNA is TGTGCCAGCAGTGAAATGTCGGGAGAGCAGTACTTC.

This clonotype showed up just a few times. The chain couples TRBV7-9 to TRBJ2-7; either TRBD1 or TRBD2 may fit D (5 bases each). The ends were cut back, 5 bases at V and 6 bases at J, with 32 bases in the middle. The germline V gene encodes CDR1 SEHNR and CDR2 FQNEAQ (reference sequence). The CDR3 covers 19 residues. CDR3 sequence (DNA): TGTGCCAGCAGCGGATCAACCGGGACCCCCTTAAACCATGGCGGCGAGCAGTACTTC. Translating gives CASSGSTGTPLNHGGEQYF.

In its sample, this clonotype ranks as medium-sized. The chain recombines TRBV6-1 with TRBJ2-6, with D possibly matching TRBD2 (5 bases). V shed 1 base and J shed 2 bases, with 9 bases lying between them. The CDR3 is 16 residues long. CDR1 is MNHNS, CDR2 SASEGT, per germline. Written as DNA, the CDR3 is TGTGCCAGCAGTGAAGTGGTGGGAGCTGGGGCCAACGTCCTGACTTTC. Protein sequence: CASSEVVGAGANVLTF.